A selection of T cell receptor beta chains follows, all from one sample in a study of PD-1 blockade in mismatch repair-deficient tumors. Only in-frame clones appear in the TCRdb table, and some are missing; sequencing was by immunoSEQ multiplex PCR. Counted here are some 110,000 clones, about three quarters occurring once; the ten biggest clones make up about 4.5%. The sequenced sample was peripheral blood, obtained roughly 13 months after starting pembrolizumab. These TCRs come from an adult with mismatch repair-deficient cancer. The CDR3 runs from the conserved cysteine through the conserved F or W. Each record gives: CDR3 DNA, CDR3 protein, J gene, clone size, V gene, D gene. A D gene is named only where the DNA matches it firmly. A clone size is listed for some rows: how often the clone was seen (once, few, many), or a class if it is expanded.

DNA: TGCGCCAGCACTGGGCTAGCGGGAGGTACCTACGAGCAGTACTTC; CDR3: CASTGLAGGTYEQYF; J: TRBJ2-7; size: NA; V: TRBV5-1; D: TRBD2
DNA: TGTGCCAGCAGCTTAGAGTCCAGGTTAATCCCAGAGACCCAGTACTTC; CDR3: CASSLESRLIPETQYF; J: TRBJ2-5; size: few; V: TRBV7-2; D: NA
DNA: TGCAGTTTCTTGGGGGAGGGCCACGGCACAGATACGCAGTATTTT; CDR3: CSFLGEGHGTDTQYF; J: TRBJ2-3; size: NA; V: TRBV29-1; D: TRBD2
DNA: TGTGCCAGCAGTTATGGGCTAGCTACCTACGAGCAGTACTTC; CDR3: CASSYGLATYEQYF; J: TRBJ2-7; size: NA; V: TRBV6-6; D: NA
DNA: TGTGCCAGCAGCAAGGATAACAGGGATCGCGTTAGCAATCAGCCCCAGCATTTT; CDR3: CASSKDNRDRVSNQPQHF; J: TRBJ1-5; size: NA; V: TRBV21-1; D: NA
DNA: TGTGCCAGCAGCTTGACGCGGGACAGGTTCCCCTACGAGCAGTACTTC; CDR3: CASSLTRDRFPYEQYF; J: TRBJ2-7; size: NA; V: TRBV5-6; D: TRBD1
DNA: TGTGCCCTACAGACAGGATCCTATGGCTACACCTTC; CDR3: CALQTGSYGYTF; J: TRBJ1-2; size: few; V: TRBV19; D: NA
DNA: TGTGCCAGCAAACGGGACGGGAACGAAGAGACCCAGTACTTC; CDR3: CASKRDGNEETQYF; J: TRBJ2-5; size: NA; V: TRBV6-5; D: NA
DNA: TGTGCCATCAGTGAGTCCCCCTATCAGCCCCAGCATTTT; CDR3: CAISESPYQPQHF; J: TRBJ1-5; size: NA; V: TRBV10-3; D: NA
DNA: TGTGCCAGCAGCCAATTTTCTGGCCGGGAGACCCAGTACTTC; CDR3: CASSQFSGRETQYF; J: TRBJ2-5; size: NA; V: TRBV14; D: NA
DNA: TGTGCCTGGAGCTATGGACAGGGTACTAATGAAAAACTGTTTTTT; CDR3: CAWSYGQGTNEKLFF; J: TRBJ1-4; size: NA; V: TRBV30; D: TRBD1